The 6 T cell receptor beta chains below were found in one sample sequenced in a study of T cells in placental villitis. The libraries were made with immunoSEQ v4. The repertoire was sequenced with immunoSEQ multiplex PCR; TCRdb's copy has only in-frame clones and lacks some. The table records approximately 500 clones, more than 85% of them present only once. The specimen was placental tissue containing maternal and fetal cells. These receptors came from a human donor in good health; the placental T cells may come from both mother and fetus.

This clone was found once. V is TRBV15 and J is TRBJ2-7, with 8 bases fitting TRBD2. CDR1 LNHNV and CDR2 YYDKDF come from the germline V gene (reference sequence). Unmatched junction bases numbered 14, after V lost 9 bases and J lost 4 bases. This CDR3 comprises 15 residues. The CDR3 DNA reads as TGTGCCACGACGGCGTCCAGCGGGAGTGGGTACGAGCAGTACTTC. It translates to CATTASSGSGYEQYF.

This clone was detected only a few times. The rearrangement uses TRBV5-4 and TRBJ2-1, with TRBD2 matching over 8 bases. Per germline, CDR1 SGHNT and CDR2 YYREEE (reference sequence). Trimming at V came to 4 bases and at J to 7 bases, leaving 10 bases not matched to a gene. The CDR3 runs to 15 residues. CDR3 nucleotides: TGTGCCAGCAGCCAGACGGGGGGGATTTGGAATGAGCAGTTCTTC. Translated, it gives CASSQTGGIWNEQFF.

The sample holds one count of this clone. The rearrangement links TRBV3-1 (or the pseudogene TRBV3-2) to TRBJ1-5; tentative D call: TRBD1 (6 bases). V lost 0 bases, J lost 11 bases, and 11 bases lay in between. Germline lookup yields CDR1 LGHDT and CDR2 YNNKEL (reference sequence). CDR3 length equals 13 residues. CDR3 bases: TGTGCCAGCAGCCAAGATCTGGGGACAACCCAGCATTTT. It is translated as CASSQDLGTTQHF.

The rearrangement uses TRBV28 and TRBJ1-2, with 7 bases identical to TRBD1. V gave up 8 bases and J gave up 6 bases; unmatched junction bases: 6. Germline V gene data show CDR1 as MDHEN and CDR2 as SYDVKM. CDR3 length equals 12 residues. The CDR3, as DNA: TGTGCCAGCCGACGGGACAGAAATGGCTACACCTTC. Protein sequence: CASRRDRNGYTF.

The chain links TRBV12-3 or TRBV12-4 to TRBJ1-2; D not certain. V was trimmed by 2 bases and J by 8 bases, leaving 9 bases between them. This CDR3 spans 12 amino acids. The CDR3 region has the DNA TGTGCCAGCAGTTTATTCCGGGGAGGCTACACCTTC. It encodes CASSLFRGGYTF.

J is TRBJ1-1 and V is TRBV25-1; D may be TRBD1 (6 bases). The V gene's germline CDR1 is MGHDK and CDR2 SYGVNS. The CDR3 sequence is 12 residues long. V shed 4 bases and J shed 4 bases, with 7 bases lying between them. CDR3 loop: CASSGGGTEAFF. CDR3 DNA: TGTGCCAGCAGTGGAGGGGGCACTGAAGCTTTCTTT.